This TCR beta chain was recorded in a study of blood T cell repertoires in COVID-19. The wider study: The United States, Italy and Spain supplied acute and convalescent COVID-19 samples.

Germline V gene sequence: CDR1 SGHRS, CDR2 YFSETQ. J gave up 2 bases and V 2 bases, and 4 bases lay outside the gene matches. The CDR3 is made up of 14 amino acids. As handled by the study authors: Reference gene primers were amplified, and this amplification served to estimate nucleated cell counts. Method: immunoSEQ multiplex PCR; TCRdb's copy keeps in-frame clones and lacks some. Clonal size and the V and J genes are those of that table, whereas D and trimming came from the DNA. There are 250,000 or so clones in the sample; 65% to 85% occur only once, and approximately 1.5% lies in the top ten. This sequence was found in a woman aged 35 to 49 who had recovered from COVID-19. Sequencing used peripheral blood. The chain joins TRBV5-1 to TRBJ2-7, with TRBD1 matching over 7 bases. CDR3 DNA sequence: TGCGCCAGCAGCTTTACAGGGGAAACCTACGAGCAGTACTTC. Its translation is CASSFTGETYEQYF.